This T cell receptor (beta chain) comes out of a study of T cell responses to AZD1222 COVID-19 vaccine. Trimming removed 5 bases from V and 0 bases from J, with 14 bases in between. Per the germline V gene, CDR1 is MDHEN and CDR2 is SYDVKM. The CDR3 loop spans 16 amino acids. The repertoire was sequenced with immunoSEQ multiplex PCR; TCRdb's copy has only in-frame clones and lacks some. Of 150,000 to 200,000 clones listed, 90% to 95% are singletons. The chain employs TRBV28 and TRBJ2-1; D possibly corresponds to TRBD2 (6 bases). The origin of this receptor is an adult in good health. The material was peripheral blood, obtained on day 0 of AZD1222 vaccination. CDR3 region: CASSLLVGSSYNEQFF. Here the CDR3 DNA reads TGTGCCAGCAGTCTATTGGTCGGGAGCTCCTACAATGAGCAGTTCTTC.